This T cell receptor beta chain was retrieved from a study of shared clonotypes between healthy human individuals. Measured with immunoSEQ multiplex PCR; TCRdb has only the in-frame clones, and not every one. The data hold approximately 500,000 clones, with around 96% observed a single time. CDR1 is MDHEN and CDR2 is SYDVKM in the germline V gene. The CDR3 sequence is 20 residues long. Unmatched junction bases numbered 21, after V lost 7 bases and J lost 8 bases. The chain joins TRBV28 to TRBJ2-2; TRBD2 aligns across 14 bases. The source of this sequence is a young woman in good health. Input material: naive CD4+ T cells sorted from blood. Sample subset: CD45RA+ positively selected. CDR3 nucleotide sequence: TGTGCCAGCACCCCCCGGACTAGCGGGAGGCGGGGGGAAGTCTCGGGGGAGCTGTTTTTT. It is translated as CASTPRTSGRRGEVSGELFF. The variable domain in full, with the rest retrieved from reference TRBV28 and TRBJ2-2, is DVKVTQSSRYLVKRTGEKVFLECVQDMDHENMFWYRQDPGLGLRLIYFSYDVKMKEKGDIPEGYSVSREKKERFSLILESASTNQTSMYLCASTPRTSGRRGEVSGELFFGEGSRLTVL.